Included here is one TCR beta chain sequence, with context. Authors' analysis steps: How many nucleated cells were present was estimated from reference gene primer amplification. Profiling relied on immunoSEQ multiplex PCR, and the TCRdb table lists in-frame clones only, not all of them. The DNA was the basis for D and trimming; V, J and clone size are from that table. The data hold under 300,000 clones, with roughly nine tenths observed a single time. Trimming took 6 bases from V and 0 from J; bases not matched to a gene: 10. The germline V gene encodes CDR1 MDHEN and CDR2 SYDVKM. The CDR3 consists of 17 residues. Participant-given clinical history determined each cohort assignment. Either two negative PCRs, clearance, or symptom resolution qualified Cohort 3 donors as recovered. This record belongs to a study of blood T cell repertoires in COVID-19. Study in general: PBMCs, B-cell-depleted T cells, or T cells were the source of the cDNA or gDNA that made up the material.

Sequenced sample: PBMCs or T cells enriched from blood (not recorded which). The genes are TRBV28 and TRBJ2-1, with 8 bases matching TRBD2. The origin of this receptor is a woman in her forties or fifties who had recovered from COVID-19. In nucleotides, the CDR3 is TGTGCCAGCAGACACATAGCGGGATTGAGCTCCTACAATGAGCAGTTCTTC. Protein product: CASRHIAGLSSYNEQFF. The full variable domain, its missing parts supplied by reference TRBV28 and TRBJ2-1, is DVKVTQSSRYLVKRTGEKVFLECVQDMDHENMFWYRQDPGLGLRLIYFSYDVKMKEKGDIPEGYSVSREKKERFSLILESASTNQTSMYLCASRHIAGLSSYNEQFFGPGTRLTVL.